This is a list of T cell receptor beta chains from one sample in a study of cytomegalovirus exposure and HLA in healthy donors. Method: immunoSEQ multiplex PCR; TCRdb's copy keeps in-frame clones and lacks some. This table has some 190,000 clones, about nine tenths appearing once. The sequencing sample was made of PBMCs. The receptor source for this set is a man younger than 45 in good health and CMV-seronegative. Both conserved end residues are part of each CDR3. Size is stated for part of the rows, as once, few or many counts, or as a class when the clone is expanded.

size: NA; V: TRBV6-6; CDR3: CASSYGPEPPQYF
size: NA; V: TRBV7-9; CDR3: CASTPDTPYGYTF
size: once; V: TRBV5-1; CDR3: CASSLGTGAFGETQYF
size: NA; V: TRBV30; CDR3: CAWSPTQGAGGYTF
size: NA; V: TRBV7-2; CDR3: CASSLVSDTQYF
size: NA; V: TRBV28; CDR3: CASSFLRGGREDTQYF
size: NA; V: TRBV6-5; CDR3: CASSSHTEQPQHF
size: NA; V: TRBV9; CDR3: CASSAGGSGRALETQYF
size: NA; V: TRBV29-1; CDR3: CSVRTRVAGSYEQYF
size: NA; V: TRBV7-2; CDR3: CASSRVRQGRATDTQYF
size: NA; V: TRBV7-2; CDR3: CASSLVQGEANYGYTF
size: NA; V: TRBV28; CDR3: CASRGRGQGSDIQYF
size: NA; V: TRBV6-1; CDR3: CASSAPTWTGGYEQYF
size: NA; V: TRBV28; CDR3: CASNGLPDTQYF
size: NA; V: TRBV5-4; CDR3: CASSLITSGQETQYF
size: NA; V: TRBV10-3; CDR3: CAISERRGGEGEQYF
size: once; V: TRBV9; CDR3: CASSSRGISYEQYF
size: NA; V: TRBV2; CDR3: CASSDTGSEEKLFF
size: NA; V: TRBV19; CDR3: CASTQSNTGELFF
size: NA; V: TRBV4-1; CDR3: CASSRIYGTADSSYEQYF
size: few; V: TRBV7-9; CDR3: CASSWSGGLGSGYTF
size: NA; V: TRBV5-6; CDR3: CASSRRTTYNEQFF
size: NA; V: TRBV2; CDR3: CASFRTENYGYTF
size: NA; V: TRBV11-2; CDR3: CASSVTGGVYEQYF
size: NA; V: TRBV12-5; CDR3: CASGLGLAGGVDTQYF